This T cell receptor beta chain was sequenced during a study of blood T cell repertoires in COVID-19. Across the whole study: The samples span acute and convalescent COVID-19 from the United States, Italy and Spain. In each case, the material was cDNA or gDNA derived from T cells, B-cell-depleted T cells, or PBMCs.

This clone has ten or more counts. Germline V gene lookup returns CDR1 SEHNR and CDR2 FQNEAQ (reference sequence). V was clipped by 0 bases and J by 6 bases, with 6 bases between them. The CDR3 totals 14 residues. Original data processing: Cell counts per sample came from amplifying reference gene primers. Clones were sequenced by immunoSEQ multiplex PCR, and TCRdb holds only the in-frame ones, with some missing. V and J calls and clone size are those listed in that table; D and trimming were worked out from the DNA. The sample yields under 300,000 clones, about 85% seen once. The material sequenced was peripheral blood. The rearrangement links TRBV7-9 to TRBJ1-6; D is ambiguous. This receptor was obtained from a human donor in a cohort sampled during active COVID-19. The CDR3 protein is CASSLASGNSPLHF. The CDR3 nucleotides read TGTGCCAGCAGCTTAGCCTCGGGTAATTCACCCCTCCACTTT.